The 10 T cell receptor beta chains below all came from one sample that was sequenced in a study of long-term antiretroviral therapy in people with HIV (dated 2022 in TCRdb). The immunoSEQ hsTCRB v3.0 assay was used at survey level resolution for TRB variable region sequencing. TCRdb holds this immuneACCESS table with in-frame rearrangements only. Some clones are missing; in checked studies, unresolved V genes explain under half, and the rest has no known cause. Across this sample there are 23,000 or so clones, with roughly 87% seen only once. 5% of the sample comes from the top ten. The starting material was unsorted PBMCs, obtained 0.3 years after starting antiretroviral therapy. The receptors shown here come from a man aged 50-59 years with HIV.

In this sample, this clone turned up a few times. This chain connects TRBV19 to TRBJ2-7; perhaps TRBD2 as D (5 bases). Trimming removed 7 bases at V and 0 bases at J, with 10 bases between. The germline gives CDR1 LNHDA, CDR2 SQIVND (reference sequence). The CDR3 contains 13 residues. CDR3 coding DNA: TGTGCCAGTAAAGGAGGCTTCTCCTACGAGCAGTACTTC. Translation gives CASKGGFSYEQYF.

The CDR3 is CASSLGWGSYNEQFF. The CDR3 DNA follows: TGTGCCAGCAGCTTAGGCTGGGGCTCCTACAATGAGCAGTTCTTC. The chain carries TRBV5-6 and TRBJ2-1; D is ambiguous. V was cut by 2 bases and J by 0 bases, with 9 bases left in between. Germline-derived CDR1 and CDR2 are SGHDT and YYEEEE. This CDR3 comprises 15 residues.

V gene TRBV7-2 combines with J gene TRBJ1-5; TRBD1 aligns across 8 bases. CDR1 SGHTA and CDR2 FQGNSA come from the germline V gene. The V gene end was trimmed by 1 base and the J gene end by 0 bases; junction bases not matched to a gene: 5. This CDR3 region has 17 residues. The CDR3 DNA follows: TGTGCCAGCAGCTTAGGGGCGGACAGGGATAGCAATCAGCCCCAGCATTTT. It yields the protein CASSLGADRDSNQPQHF.

This clone was counted a few times. This sequence joins TRBV20-1 and TRBJ1-1; D gene uncertain. Germline V lookup: CDR1 DFQATT, CDR2 SNEGSKA (reference sequence). CDR3 length: 11 residues. V was trimmed by 3 bases and J by 1 base, leaving 3 bases between them. CDR3 sequence: CSARGNTEAFF. CDR3 DNA: TGCAGTGCTAGGGGGAACACTGAAGCTTTCTTT.

The sample holds one count of this clone. V gene TRBV19 combines with J gene TRBJ1-2; 10 nucleotides match TRBD1. The CDR3 has 18 amino acids. The germline V gene encodes CDR1 LNHDA and CDR2 SQIVND (reference sequence). V was clipped by 5 bases and J by 1 base; unmatched bases: 13. The CDR3 nucleotides read TGTGCCAGTAGTCCAGCAGAGACAGGGGGCGTCTATAACTATGGCTACACCTTC. It codes for CASSPAETGGVYNYGYTF.

The rearrangement joins TRBV4-3 to TRBJ2-2; D is uncertain. V was trimmed by 0 bases and J by 0 bases, leaving 8 bases between them. CDR1 LGHNA and CDR2 YSLEER come from the germline V gene. This CDR3 spans 16 amino acids. The CDR3 region is CASSQDGPANTGELFF. CDR3 sequence (DNA): TGCGCCAGCAGCCAAGATGGACCCGCGAACACCGGGGAGCTGTTTTTT.

This rearrangement joins TRBV10-3 to TRBJ2-5; D not certain. CDR1 and CDR2 from the germline V gene are ENHRY and SYGVKD. The CDR3 is made up of 13 amino acids. V lost 3 bases and J lost 5, with 10 bases in between. CDR3 in amino acids: CAISDLFGETQYF. DNA for the CDR3: TGTGCCATCAGTGACCTTTTCGGGGAGACCCAGTACTTC.

The chain is built from TRBV28 and TRBJ2-7; 11 bases are shared with TRBD2. From germline, CDR1 is MDHEN and CDR2 SYDVKM. V trimming: 5 bases; J trimming: 2 bases; junction bases outside the gene matches: 8. The length of the CDR3 is 16 residues. CDR3 sequence (DNA): TGTGCCAGCAGTCCGAGAAGGACTAGCGGGCCCTACGAGCAGTACTTC. Amino acids: CASSPRRTSGPYEQYF.

This clone showed up just a few times. The chain links TRBV9 to TRBJ2-7; D is undetermined. Trimming removed 3 bases from V and 6 bases from J, with 10 bases in between. CDR3 size: 12 residues. Per the germline V gene, CDR1 is SGDLS and CDR2 is YYNGEE. In DNA, the CDR3 is TGTGCCAGCAGCGGATCTGACTTCGAGCAGTACTTC. It yields the protein CASSGSDFEQYF.

J is TRBJ1-4 and V is TRBV5-1; no firm D call. With 4 bases removed from V and 0 bases from J, the gap between germline ends came to 10 bases. CDR1 is SGHRS, CDR2 YFSETQ, per germline. The CDR3 loop spans 15 amino acids. CDR3 residues: CASSVDPATNEKLFF. CDR3 in DNA: TGCGCCAGCAGCGTCGACCCAGCAACTAATGAAAAACTGTTTTTT.